This is a list of T cell receptor beta chains from one sample in a study of T-cell memory formation after mild COVID-19. TCRdb called the 5' RACE reads again in MiXCR, with one record for every CDR3 protein. Here the sample spans under 300,000 distinct CDR3 sequences, 15% to 20% being singletons. Sequencing input: PBMCs or a T cell subset sorted from them (not recorded which). The origin of the receptors is a young man who had mild COVID-19 (a few samples of this study predate the infection). Cell type and time point are not known. Each CDR3 is given with its conserved first and last residue. Fields, in order: D gene, J gene, clone size, V gene, CDR3 protein, CDR3 DNA. D genes are given only for firm matches. Expanded clones get a size class; other rows say once, few or many, or leave the size out.

d_call: -; j_call: TRBJ2-2; clone_size: -; v_call: TRBV29-1; cdr3_aa: CSVGLRGNTGELFF; cdr3_nt: TGCAGCGTTGGTTTGAGGGGAAACACCGGGGAGCTGTTTTTT
d_call: -; j_call: TRBJ2-7; clone_size: once; v_call: TRBV18; cdr3_aa: CASSPAFRAVEQYF; cdr3_nt: TGTGCCAGCTCACCCGCGTTCAGGGCGGTCGAGCAGTACTTC
d_call: -; j_call: TRBJ2-2; clone_size: few; v_call: TRBV11-2; cdr3_aa: CASSLDRYTGSAGELFF; cdr3_nt: TGTGCCAGCAGCTTAGATCGCTATACCGGTTCAGCCGGGGAGCTGTTTTTT
d_call: -; j_call: TRBJ2-2; clone_size: many; v_call: TRBV28; cdr3_aa: CASSLLVANTGELFF; cdr3_nt: TGTGCCAGCAGTTTATTGGTCGCGAACACCGGGGAGCTGTTTTTT
d_call: TRBD1; j_call: TRBJ2-5; clone_size: few; v_call: TRBV11-2; cdr3_aa: CASSWDSLLQETQYF; cdr3_nt: TGTGCCAGCAGCTGGGACAGCTTACTTCAAGAGACCCAGTACTTC
d_call: TRBD1; j_call: TRBJ2-3; clone_size: -; v_call: TRBV29-1; cdr3_aa: CSVDRVGSADTQYF; cdr3_nt: TGCAGCGTCGACAGGGTAGGGTCGGCAGATACGCAGTATTTT
d_call: TRBD2; j_call: TRBJ2-1; clone_size: -; v_call: TRBV7-6; cdr3_aa: CASSFPPQRGGEQFF; cdr3_nt: TGTGCCAGCAGCTTCCCCCCGCAGCGGGGGGGGGAGCAGTTCTTC
d_call: -; j_call: TRBJ2-7; clone_size: -; v_call: TRBV5-1; cdr3_aa: CASSLSRQSANEQYF; cdr3_nt: TGCGCCAGCAGCTTGTCGAGACAGAGCGCCAACGAGCAGTACTTC
d_call: -; j_call: TRBJ2-3; clone_size: once; v_call: TRBV6-5; cdr3_aa: CASMRDRGRTDTQYF; cdr3_nt: TGTGCCAGCATGCGGGACAGAGGGCGCACAGATACGCAGTATTTT
d_call: -; j_call: TRBJ2-2; clone_size: -; v_call: TRBV2; cdr3_aa: CASSEQGVANTGELFF; cdr3_nt: TGTGCCAGCAGTGAACAGGGTGTCGCGAACACCGGGGAGCTGTTTTTT
d_call: TRBD1; j_call: TRBJ1-1; clone_size: few; v_call: TRBV7-3; cdr3_aa: CASSLTPTGRNSEAFF; cdr3_nt: TGTGCCAGCAGCTTAACACCGACAGGGCGTAACTCTGAAGCTTTCTTT
d_call: -; j_call: TRBJ2-1; clone_size: few; v_call: TRBV11-2; cdr3_aa: CASSPGTLVNEQFF; cdr3_nt: TGTGCCAGCAGCCCCGGGACCCTGGTGAATGAGCAGTTCTTC
d_call: -; j_call: TRBJ2-3; clone_size: -; v_call: TRBV5-1; cdr3_aa: CASSLFGGTDTQYF; cdr3_nt: TGCGCCAGCAGCTTATTCGGGGGCACAGATACGCAGTATTTT
d_call: TRBD1; j_call: TRBJ1-2; clone_size: -; v_call: TRBV5-4; cdr3_aa: CASSLWTGNYGYTF; cdr3_nt: TGTGCCAGCAGCTTGTGGACAGGGAACTACGGCTACACCTTC
d_call: -; j_call: TRBJ2-4; clone_size: -; v_call: TRBV7-9; cdr3_aa: CASSLRVGAKNIQYF; cdr3_nt: TGTGCCAGCAGCTTACGGGTGGGAGCCAAAAACATTCAGTACTTC
d_call: -; j_call: TRBJ1-1; clone_size: few; v_call: TRBV7-2; cdr3_aa: CASRVQQMNTEAFF; cdr3_nt: TGTGCCAGCAGGGTACAACAGATGAACACTGAAGCTTTCTTT
d_call: -; j_call: TRBJ1-6; clone_size: -; v_call: TRBV19; cdr3_aa: CASSDFLDNSPLHF; cdr3_nt: TGTGCCAGTTCCGATTTTCTAGATAATTCACCCCTCCACTTT
d_call: TRBD1; j_call: TRBJ1-3; clone_size: -; v_call: TRBV9; cdr3_aa: CASSVDRGSGNTIYF; cdr3_nt: TGTGCCAGCAGCGTAGACAGGGGGTCCGGAAACACCATATATTTT
d_call: -; j_call: TRBJ2-1; clone_size: few; v_call: TRBV5-1; cdr3_aa: CASSLAGETYNEQFF; cdr3_nt: TGCGCCAGCAGCTTGGCCGGGGAAACCTACAATGAGCAGTTCTTC
d_call: TRBD2; j_call: TRBJ2-5; clone_size: few; v_call: TRBV5-1; cdr3_aa: CASTSEAGGQETQYF; cdr3_nt: TGCGCCAGCACCTCAGAAGCGGGGGGCCAAGAGACCCAGTACTTC
d_call: -; j_call: TRBJ1-5; clone_size: -; v_call: TRBV28; cdr3_aa: CASSQRSGSYSNQPQHF; cdr3_nt: TGTGCCAGCAGTCAAAGATCAGGGTCCTATAGCAATCAGCCCCAGCATTTT
d_call: -; j_call: TRBJ2-1; clone_size: few; v_call: TRBV7-2; cdr3_aa: CASNKGAGIYNEQFF; cdr3_nt: TGTGCCAGCAACAAGGGGGCGGGGATCTACAATGAGCAGTTCTTC
d_call: TRBD1; j_call: TRBJ2-2; clone_size: -; v_call: TRBV20-1; cdr3_aa: CSARDQTGKGGELFF; cdr3_nt: TGCAGTGCTAGAGATCAGACAGGGAAGGGCGGGGAGCTGTTTTTT
d_call: -; j_call: TRBJ1-6; clone_size: -; v_call: TRBV7-6; cdr3_aa: CASSLRQHPNSPLHF; cdr3_nt: TGTGCCAGCAGCTTAAGACAACACCCAAATTCACCCCTCCACTTT
d_call: -; j_call: TRBJ2-3; clone_size: -; v_call: TRBV29-1; cdr3_aa: CSVGGPRGDTQYF; cdr3_nt: TGCAGCGTTGGGGGACCGCGAGGAGATACGCAGTATTTT
d_call: TRBD2; j_call: TRBJ2-1; clone_size: -; v_call: TRBV7-9; cdr3_aa: CASSPPRASGGAVDEQFF; cdr3_nt: TGTGCCAGCAGCCCACCCCGGGCTAGCGGGGGGGCCGTGGATGAGCAGTTCTTC
d_call: -; j_call: TRBJ2-7; clone_size: -; v_call: TRBV6-2/TRBV6-3; cdr3_aa: CASSPIRDDYEQYF; cdr3_nt: TGTGCCAGCAGTCCAATTCGGGACGACTACGAGCAGTACTTC
d_call: TRBD1; j_call: TRBJ1-1; clone_size: few; v_call: TRBV7-9; cdr3_aa: CASSLTGGEGEAFF; cdr3_nt: TGTGCCAGCAGCCTAACAGGGGGCGAGGGTGAAGCTTTCTTT
d_call: -; j_call: TRBJ2-2; clone_size: few; v_call: TRBV2; cdr3_aa: CASSLQAGTGELFF; cdr3_nt: TGTGCCAGCAGTCTCCAGGCAGGAACCGGGGAGCTGTTTTTT
d_call: -; j_call: TRBJ2-7; clone_size: few; v_call: TRBV29-1; cdr3_aa: CRAEDGYEQYF; cdr3_nt: TGCAGGGCCGAGGACGGTTACGAGCAGTACTTC
d_call: -; j_call: TRBJ1-2; clone_size: -; v_call: TRBV6-6; cdr3_aa: CASSPPTAPGYTF; cdr3_nt: TGTGCCAGCAGTCCCCCTACAGCTCCTGGCTACACCTTC
d_call: TRBD1; j_call: TRBJ1-6; clone_size: few; v_call: TRBV12-3/TRBV12-4; cdr3_aa: CASSQGADNSPLHF; cdr3_nt: TGTGCCAGCAGTCAGGGGGCTGATAATTCACCCCTCCACTTT
d_call: TRBD1; j_call: TRBJ1-1; clone_size: few; v_call: TRBV6-2/TRBV6-3; cdr3_aa: CASSYSTRTGGTEAFF; cdr3_nt: TGTGCCAGCAGTTACTCGACACGAACAGGGGGCACTGAAGCTTTCTTT
d_call: -; j_call: TRBJ1-2; clone_size: -; v_call: TRBV14; cdr3_aa: CASSQIAVPYYGYTF; cdr3_nt: TGTGCCAGCAGCCAGATCGCGGTCCCCTACTATGGCTACACCTTC
d_call: -; j_call: TRBJ2-7; clone_size: -; v_call: TRBV3-1; cdr3_aa: CASSALRQSEQYF; cdr3_nt: TGTGCCAGCAGCGCCCTGAGACAGTCCGAGCAGTACTTC
d_call: TRBD2; j_call: TRBJ2-3; clone_size: -; v_call: TRBV7-3; cdr3_aa: CASSPIRRGVTDTQYF; cdr3_nt: TGTGCCAGCAGCCCGATAAGGCGGGGGGTCACAGATACGCAGTATTTT
d_call: TRBD2; j_call: TRBJ2-5; clone_size: -; v_call: TRBV10-2; cdr3_aa: CASMRGAGETQYF; cdr3_nt: TGCGCCAGCATGCGGGGGGCCGGAGAGACCCAGTACTTC
d_call: TRBD2; j_call: TRBJ2-3; clone_size: few; v_call: TRBV24-1; cdr3_aa: CATSDPTSGGTDTQYF; cdr3_nt: TGTGCCACCAGTGATCCGACTAGCGGGGGGACAGATACGCAGTATTTT
d_call: -; j_call: TRBJ1-5; clone_size: few; v_call: TRBV15; cdr3_aa: CATSRELLRDQPQHF; cdr3_nt: TGTGCCACCAGCAGAGAGCTCCTCAGGGATCAGCCCCAGCATTTT
d_call: -; j_call: TRBJ2-2; clone_size: -; v_call: TRBV20-1; cdr3_aa: CSARASYTGELFF; cdr3_nt: TGCAGTGCTAGGGCAAGTTACACCGGGGAGCTGTTTTTT
d_call: -; j_call: TRBJ1-5; clone_size: -; v_call: TRBV7-2; cdr3_aa: CASSFSNNQPQHF; cdr3_nt: TGTGCCAGCAGCTTTTCCAACAATCAGCCCCAGCATTTT